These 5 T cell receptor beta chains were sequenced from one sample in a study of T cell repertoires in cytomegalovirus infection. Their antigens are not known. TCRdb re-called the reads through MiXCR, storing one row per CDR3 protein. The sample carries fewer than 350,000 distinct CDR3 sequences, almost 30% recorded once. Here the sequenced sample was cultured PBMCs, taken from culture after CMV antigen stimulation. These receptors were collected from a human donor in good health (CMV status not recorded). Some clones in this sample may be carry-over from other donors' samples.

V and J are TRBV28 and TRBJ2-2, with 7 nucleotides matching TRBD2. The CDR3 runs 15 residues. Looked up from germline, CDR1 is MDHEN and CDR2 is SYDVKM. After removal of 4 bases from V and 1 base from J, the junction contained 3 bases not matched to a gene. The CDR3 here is CASSSGLVNTGELFF. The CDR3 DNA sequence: TGTGCCAGCAGTTCCGGACTAGTGAACACCGGGGAGCTGTTTTTT.

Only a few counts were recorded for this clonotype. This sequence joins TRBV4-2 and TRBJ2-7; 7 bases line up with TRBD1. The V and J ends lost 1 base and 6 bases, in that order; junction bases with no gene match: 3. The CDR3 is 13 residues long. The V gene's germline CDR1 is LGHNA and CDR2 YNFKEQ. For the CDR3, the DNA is TGTGCCAGCAGCCAAGTAGGACAGGCCGAGCAGTACTTC. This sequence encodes CASSQVGQAEQYF.

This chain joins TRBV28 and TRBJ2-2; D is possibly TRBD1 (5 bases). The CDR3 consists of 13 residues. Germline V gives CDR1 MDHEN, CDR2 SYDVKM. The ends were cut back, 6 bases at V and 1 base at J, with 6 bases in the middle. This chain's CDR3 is CASRGQNTGELFF. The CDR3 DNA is TGTGCCAGCAGAGGACAGAACACCGGGGAGCTGTTTTTT.

CDR3 nucleotides: TGTGCCAGCAGCTTGACGACTAGCGCGAAGACCCAGTACTTC. This encodes CASSLTTSAKTQYF. The rearrangement links TRBV5-4 to TRBJ2-5, with 8 positions matching TRBD2. The CDR3 consists of 14 residues. Germline V gene data show CDR1 as SGHNT and CDR2 as YYREEE (reference sequence). Losses at the gene ends were 1 base for V and 6 bases for J; bases not matched to a gene: 5.

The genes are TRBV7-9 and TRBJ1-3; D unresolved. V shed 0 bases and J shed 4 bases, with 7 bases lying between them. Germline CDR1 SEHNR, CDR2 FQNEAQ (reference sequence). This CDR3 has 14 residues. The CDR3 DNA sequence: TGTGCCAGCAGCTTAGCAGGGCCAGGAAACACCATATATTTT. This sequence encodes CASSLAGPGNTIYF.